This T cell receptor beta chain was captured in a study of shared clonotypes between healthy human individuals. Across the study: Two women and a few men aged 18 to 49 served as donors.

Assay: immunoSEQ multiplex PCR; the TCRdb copy retains only in-frame clones and omits some. The sample shows around 510,000 clones, around 78% of them seen only once. V lost 7 bases to trimming and J lost 0 bases, with 11 bases between them. Germline V gene data show CDR1 as GTSNPN and CDR2 as SVGIG (reference sequence). CDR3 length equals 13 residues. The chain is built from TRBV30 and TRBJ2-3, with a possible D match to TRBD2 (5 bases). The source material was PBMCs. This clonotype was obtained from a woman aged 40 to 55 in good health. Some clones in this sample may be carry-over from other donors' samples. The CDR3, as DNA: TGTGCCTTGGAGGCCCCTAGCACAGATACGCAGTATTTT. Translating it yields CALEAPSTDTQYF.